This T cell receptor beta chain is from a study of cytomegalovirus exposure and HLA in healthy donors. This CDR3 is 14 amino acids long. Per germline, CDR1 LNHDA and CDR2 SQIVND (reference sequence). V dropped 5 bases and J dropped 4 bases, with 14 bases sitting between them. With 60 Vbeta and 13 Jbeta primers, the PCR was carried out. Assay used: immunoSEQ multiplex PCR; TCRdb lists only in-frame clones, some missing. Altogether 100,000 to 150,000 clones are present, roughly three quarters being singletons, with the ten largest covering 11%. The J gene is TRBJ1-2, the V gene TRBV19, with D possibly being TRBD1 (5 bases). The source of this sequence is a man aged 25 to 40 in good health and CMV-seropositive. The sequencing sample was made of PBMCs. The CDR3: CASSSRFDSYGYTF. DNA of the CDR3: TGTGCCAGTAGTTCCCGCTTCGACAGCTATGGCTACACCTTC.